What follows are 30 T cell receptor beta chains derived from one specimen sequenced in a study of T cell changes during pregnancy in multiple sclerosis. The table came from immunoSEQ multiplex PCR; TCRdb's copy has only in-frame clones and leaves some out. The sample holds just over 60,000 clones, over 80% seen once. The source material was peripheral blood, sampled in the second trimester of pregnancy. All receptors derive from a female donor in good health, enrolled as a control in a pregnancy study.

This chain links TRBV6-1 with TRBJ2-3; 11 nucleotides agree with TRBD2. The CDR3 consists of 15 residues. The germline V gene encodes CDR1 MNHNS and CDR2 SASEGT. The V segment lost 1 base and the J segment 6 bases; nucleotides outside the gene matches: 3. The CDR3 here is CASSEELAGGDTQYF. CDR3 nucleotides: TGTGCCAGCAGTGAAGAGTTAGCGGGGGGGGATACGCAGTATTTT.

CDR3 amino acids: CASRLAGLETQYF. The CDR3 DNA reads as TGTGCCAGCCGCCTAGCGGGATTGGAGACCCAGTACTTC. The chain links TRBV27 to TRBJ2-5; the match to TRBD2 covers 9 bases. V was pared by 8 bases and J by 5 bases, with 6 bases of the junction left unmatched. The germline V gene has CDR1 MNHEY and CDR2 SMNVEV (reference sequence). CDR3 length: 13 residues.

The gene calls are TRBV5-1 and TRBJ1-1; maybe TRBD1 (5 bases). V lost 0 bases, J lost 6 bases, and 9 bases lay in between. This CDR3 region has 13 residues. Germline CDR1 reads SGHRS; CDR2 reads YFSETQ. This chain's CDR3 is CASSLVSQAEAFF. The CDR3 nucleotides read TGCGCCAGCAGCTTGGTTTCACAGGCTGAAGCTTTCTTT. Variable domain in full (rest from reference TRBV5-1 and TRBJ1-1): KAGVTQTPRYLIKTRGQQVTLSCSPISGHRSVSWYQQTPGQGLQFLFEYFSETQRNKGNFPGRFSGRQFSNSRSEMNVSTLELGDSALYLCASSLVSQAEAFFGQGTRLTVV.

The chain carries TRBV27 and TRBJ1-2; 10 bases align to TRBD1. After removal of 8 bases from V and 8 bases from J, the junction contained 20 bases not matched to a gene. CDR3 size: 17 residues. CDR1 is MNHEY and CDR2 is SMNVEV in the germline V gene (reference sequence). DNA for the CDR3: TGTGCCAGCGGAAGTCTCTTCACCGGGACAGGGGTGCGGGGCTACACCTTC. Protein: CASGSLFTGTGVRGYTF.

This chain uses TRBV11-3 with TRBJ2-7; the D gene is possibly TRBD1 (5 bases). The length of the CDR3 is 13 residues. V was shortened by 5 bases and J by 0 bases, with 8 bases between the two germline ends. Germline V gives CDR1 SGHNT, CDR2 YENEEA. CDR3 coding DNA: TGTGCCAGCAGCCCGGACAACTCCTACGAGCAGTACTTC. Amino acids: CASSPDNSYEQYF.

CDR3: CASSLQGGSYGYTF. The CDR3 DNA follows: TGTGCCAGCAGTTTACAAGGAGGGAGTTATGGCTACACCTTC. The J gene is TRBJ1-2, the V gene TRBV28, with D unresolved. The CDR3 is 14 amino acids. Trimming removed 2 bases from V and 5 bases from J, with 12 bases in between. Germline loops: CDR1 MDHEN, CDR2 SYDVKM.

The genes are TRBV6-1 and TRBJ1-5; D is uncertain. The CDR3 contains 13 residues. V dropped 5 bases and J dropped 6 bases, with 11 bases sitting between them. Looked up from germline, CDR1 is MNHNS and CDR2 is SASEGT. This CDR3 is CASSSSRGQPQHF. DNA of the CDR3: TGTGCCAGCAGTTCGTCCCGGGGTCAGCCCCAGCATTTT.

The chain employs TRBV30 and TRBJ2-5, with a tentative D call TRBD1 (8 bases). The CDR3 runs to 18 residues. Germline V CDR1 and CDR2: GTSNPN, SVGIG (reference sequence). Trimming left V 5 bases short and J 1 base short, with 26 bases between. This CDR3 reads CAWDPGQGTGRLQETQYF. The CDR3 nucleotides read TGTGCCTGGGACCCCGGACAGGGAACCGGGAGGCTCCAAGAGACCCAGTACTTC.

This chain uses TRBV30 with TRBJ2-2, with TRBD1 matching over 10 bases. This CDR3 is 14 amino acids long. Germline CDR1 reads GTSNPN; CDR2 reads SVGIG (reference sequence). V lost 6 bases, J lost 2 bases, and 3 bases stayed unmatched. This CDR3 reads CACRTGGNTGELFF. For the CDR3, the DNA is TGTGCCTGCCGGACAGGGGGAAACACCGGGGAGCTGTTTTTT. Full variable domain (rest looked up from reference TRBV30 and TRBJ2-2): SQTIHQWPATLVQPVGSPLSLECTVEGTSNPNLYWYRQAAGRGLQLLFYSVGIGQISSEVPQNLSASRPQDRQFILSSKKLLLSDSGFYLCACRTGGNTGELFFGEGSRLTVL.

This sequence joins TRBV6-4 and TRBJ2-1, with a tentative D call TRBD2 (5 bases). CDR1 MRHNA and CDR2 SNTAGT come from the germline V gene. CDR3 length: 13 amino acids. V lost 8 bases and J lost 9, with 17 bases in between. For the CDR3, the DNA is TGTGCCAGCTCGGGCGAGGAGGCAGGTGAGCAGTTCTTC. Translating gives CASSGEEAGEQFF.

The V and J genes are TRBV27 and TRBJ2-5; 9 nucleotides align to TRBD2. This CDR3 comprises 16 residues. The V segment lost 5 bases and the J segment 1 base; nucleotides outside the gene matches: 8. The germline V gene encodes CDR1 MNHEY and CDR2 SMNVEV (reference sequence). CDR3 sequence reads: CASSPTSTSGQETQYF. DNA for the CDR3: TGTGCCAGCAGTCCGACTTCGACTAGCGGCCAAGAGACCCAGTACTTC.

The rearrangement links TRBV7-2 to TRBJ1-1, with no clear D. Germline-derived CDR1 and CDR2 are SGHTA and FQGNSA. V was trimmed by 5 bases and J by 1 base, leaving 14 bases between them. The CDR3 covers 15 residues. CDR3 nucleotide sequence: TGTGCCAGCAGCCTGAAGGGAGCCGGGAACACTGAAGCTTTCTTT. This sequence encodes CASSLKGAGNTEAFF.

The chain combines TRBV19 with TRBJ1-3; a weak D match, TRBD1 (6 bases). From germline, CDR1 is LNHDA and CDR2 SQIVND (reference sequence). Trimming cost V 6 bases and J 0 bases, with 15 bases left between them. The CDR3 sequence is 16 residues long. The CDR3 sequence is CASRLTGTVSGNTIYF. CDR3 in DNA: TGTGCCAGTAGATTGACAGGTACTGTCTCTGGAAACACCATATATTTT.

This chain uses TRBV5-1 with TRBJ2-2; unclear D gene. Germline-derived CDR1 and CDR2 are SGHRS and YFSETQ. V was cut by 7 bases and J by 1 base, with 8 bases left in between. The CDR3 has 13 residues. The CDR3 bases are TGCGCCAGCTACGGTCGGAACACCGGGGAGCTGTTTTTT. Residues: CASYGRNTGELFF. Complete variable domain (other parts from reference TRBV5-1 and TRBJ2-2): KAGVTQTPRYLIKTRGQQVTLSCSPISGHRSVSWYQQTPGQGLQFLFEYFSETQRNKGNFPGRFSGRQFSNSRSEMNVSTLELGDSALYLCASYGRNTGELFFGEGSRLTVL.

This chain uses TRBV10-3 with TRBJ2-7, with a possible D match to TRBD1 (5 bases). CDR1 ENHRY and CDR2 SYGVKD come from the germline V gene. The CDR3 consists of 14 residues. The ends were cut back, 3 bases at V and 2 bases at J, with 11 bases in the middle. This CDR3 reads CAISENDRAYEQYF. In nucleotides, the CDR3 is TGTGCCATCAGTGAAAACGACAGAGCCTACGAGCAGTACTTC.

The chain has TRBV7-2 and TRBJ2-1, with D perhaps TRBD2 (6 bases). The CDR3 extends over 14 amino acids. Germline CDR1 is SGHTA and CDR2 is FQGNSA. Trimming removed 2 bases from V and 4 bases from J, with 9 bases in between. CDR3: CASSLLSGYNEQFF. The CDR3, as DNA: TGTGCCAGCAGCTTACTTAGCGGATACAATGAGCAGTTCTTC.

The V call is TRBV9, the J call TRBJ2-1; D possibly corresponds to TRBD2 (7 bases). The CDR3 is made up of 16 amino acids. CDR1 SGDLS and CDR2 YYNGEE come from the germline V gene. The ends were cut back, 7 bases at V and 2 bases at J, with 19 bases in the middle. The CDR3 DNA reads as TGTGCCAGCGCAGGAGGGGGGGCCGGCGCCTACAATGAGCAGTTCTTC. This sequence encodes CASAGGGAGAYNEQFF.

CDR3 in amino acids: CASSQEETGGNTEAFF. CDR3 DNA: TGCGCCAGCAGCCAAGAAGAAACAGGGGGGAACACTGAAGCTTTCTTT. The J gene is TRBJ1-1, the V gene TRBV4-3; 8 positions agree with TRBD1. V lost 0 bases to trimming and J lost 1 base; unmatched junction nucleotides: 4. The CDR3 length is 16 residues. Germline V CDR1 and CDR2: LGHNA, YSLEER.

The gene calls are TRBV4-1 and TRBJ2-5; 13 positions agree with TRBD2. Per the germline V gene, CDR1 is MGHRA and CDR2 is YSYEKL. V shed 4 bases and J 4 bases; nucleotides not matched to a gene: 3. The CDR3 sequence is 15 residues long. The chain's CDR3 is CASSPGTSGVETQYF. CDR3 sequence (DNA): TGCGCCAGCAGCCCCGGGACTAGCGGGGTAGAGACCCAGTACTTC.

This chain joins TRBV15 and TRBJ2-3; D perhaps matches TRBD1 (5 bases). The CDR3 totals 15 residues. CDR1 LNHNV and CDR2 YYDKDF come from the germline V gene (reference sequence). The V gene lost 9 bases and the J gene lost 6 bases, with 22 bases spanning the gap. The CDR3 DNA reads as TGTGCCACTACCCCAGGGCCAGCCTCTATTGATACGCAGTATTTT. Translation gives CATTPGPASIDTQYF. Full variable domain (outside the CDR3, taken from reference TRBV15 and TRBJ2-3): DAMVIQNPRYQVTQFGKPVTLSCSQTLNHNVMYWYQQKSSQAPKLLFHYYDKDFNNEADTPDNFQSRRPNTSFCFLDIRSPGLGDTAMYLCATTPGPASIDTQYFGPGTRLTVL.

The chain joins TRBV19 to TRBJ1-5, with a possible D match to TRBD1 (6 bases). Trimming removed 1 base at V and 2 bases at J, with 15 bases between. Germline values: CDR1 LNHDA, CDR2 SQIVND (reference sequence). The CDR3 runs 17 residues. The CDR3 nucleotides read TGTGCCAGTAGTATAGTCACAGGGAATCTAGGCAATCAGCCCCAGCATTTT. Translated, it gives CASSIVTGNLGNQPQHF.

The rearrangement links TRBV7-2 to TRBJ2-7; weak D call: TRBD1 (5 bases). The CDR3 spans 12 residues. Trimming shortened V by 5 bases and J by 4 bases, and 9 bases separated the two germline ends. Germline assignment: CDR1 SGHTA and CDR2 FQGNSA. CDR3 loop: CASSPGHYEQYF. The DNA for the CDR3 is TGTGCCAGCAGCCCAGGGCATTACGAGCAGTACTTC.

CDR3 sequence reads: CATSRDSGSAGELFF. The DNA for the CDR3 is TGTGCCACCAGCAGAGATAGCGGGAGTGCCGGGGAGCTGTTTTTT. The V and J genes are TRBV15 and TRBJ2-2; 9 bases align to TRBD2. This CDR3 is 15 amino acids long. Trimming cost V 0 bases and J 6 bases; bases outside gene matches: 2. Germline V gene data show CDR1 as LNHNV and CDR2 as YYDKDF (reference sequence).

The J gene is TRBJ2-7, the V gene TRBV27; the match to TRBD1 covers 9 bases. The CDR3 spans 13 residues. With 2 bases clipped from V and 7 bases from J, the junction kept 3 bases outside the gene matches. From germline, CDR1 is MNHEY and CDR2 SMNVEV (reference sequence). Here the CDR3 reads CASSLLDRGEQYF. As DNA, the CDR3 is TGTGCCAGCAGTTTACTGGACAGGGGTGAGCAGTACTTC.

The chain uses TRBV7-2 and TRBJ2-5, with a possible D match to TRBD1 (6 bases). This CDR3 is 14 amino acids long. CDR1 is SGHTA and CDR2 is FQGNSA in the germline V gene. V gave up 5 bases and J gave up 4 bases, with 14 bases separating them. The DNA of the CDR3 is TGTGCCAGCAGCCCCGCTGGGACATTAGAGACCCAGTACTTC. Its translation: CASSPAGTLETQYF. The variable domain in full, with the rest retrieved from reference TRBV7-2 and TRBJ2-5, is GAGVSQSPSNKVTEKGKDVELRCDPISGHTALYWYRQSLGQGLEFLIYFQGNSAPDKSGLPSDRFSAERTGGSVSTLTIQRTQQEDSAVYLCASSPAGTLETQYFGPGTRLLVL.

The chain recombines TRBV7-9 with TRBJ2-3; D unresolved. Germline CDR1 and CDR2: SEHNR and FQNEAQ (reference sequence). V was clipped by 0 bases and J by 6 bases, with 7 bases between them. The CDR3 consists of 13 residues. The CDR3 bases are TGTGCCAGCAGCTTAGCGCCTCGGGATACGCAGTATTTT. Its translation is CASSLAPRDTQYF.

The chain carries TRBV6-6 and TRBJ2-3; D uncertain. Germline CDR1 is MNHNY and CDR2 is SVGAGI (reference sequence). Trimming left V 0 bases short and J 7 bases short, with 8 bases between. This CDR3 spans 13 amino acids. The CDR3 sequence is CASSYSKTYTQYF. DNA for the CDR3: TGTGCCAGCAGTTACTCGAAGACATATACGCAGTATTTT.

V is TRBV5-4 and J is TRBJ2-5; 7 bases align to TRBD1. The CDR3 is made up of 15 amino acids. Germline loops: CDR1 SGHNT, CDR2 YYREEE (reference sequence). The ends lost 4 bases at V and 4 bases at J; junction bases unmatched: 10. The CDR3 sequence: CASSGTQGVGETQYF. In DNA form, the CDR3 reads TGTGCCAGCAGCGGAACCCAGGGGGTTGGAGAGACCCAGTACTTC. Supplemented by reference TRBV5-4 and TRBJ2-5, the full variable domain reads ETGVTQSPTHLIKTRGQQVTLRCSSQSGHNTVSWYQQALGQGPQFIFQYYREEENGRGNFPPRFSGLQFPNYSSELNVNALELDDSALYLCASSGTQGVGETQYFGPGTRLLVL.

The rearrangement links TRBV4-1 to TRBJ2-1; TRBD2 matches at 14 bases. This CDR3 has 20 amino acids. Trimming removed 2 bases from V and 1 base from J; junction bases left unmatched: 10. Germline loops: CDR1 MGHRA, CDR2 YSYEKL. The CDR3 bases are TGCGCCAGCAGCCAACCTTTAGGACTAGCGGGAGGTCGTTCCTACAATGAGCAGTTCTTC. Translated: CASSQPLGLAGGRSYNEQFF.

The rearrangement links TRBV7-2 to TRBJ1-5; tentatively, D is TRBD1 (5 bases). The CDR3 contains 14 residues. Germline CDR1 and CDR2: SGHTA and FQGNSA. V was pared by 0 bases and J by 7 bases, with 10 bases between. The CDR3 DNA is TGTGCCAGCAGCTTAGCAGGGGTGGGGCAGCCCCAGCATTTT. Translation gives CASSLAGVGQPQHF.